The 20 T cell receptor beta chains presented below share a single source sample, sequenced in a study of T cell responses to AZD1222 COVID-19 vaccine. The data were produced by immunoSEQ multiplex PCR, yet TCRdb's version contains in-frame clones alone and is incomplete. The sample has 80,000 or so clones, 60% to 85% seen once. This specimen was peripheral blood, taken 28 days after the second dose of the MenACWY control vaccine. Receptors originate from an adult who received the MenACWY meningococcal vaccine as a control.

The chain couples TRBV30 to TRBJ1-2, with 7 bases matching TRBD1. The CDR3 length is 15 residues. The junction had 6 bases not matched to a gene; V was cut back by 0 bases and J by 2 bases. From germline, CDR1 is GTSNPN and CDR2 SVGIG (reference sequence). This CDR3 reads CAWSVLAGGNYGYTF. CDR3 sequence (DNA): TGTGCCTGGAGTGTACTGGCAGGGGGGAACTATGGCTACACCTTC.

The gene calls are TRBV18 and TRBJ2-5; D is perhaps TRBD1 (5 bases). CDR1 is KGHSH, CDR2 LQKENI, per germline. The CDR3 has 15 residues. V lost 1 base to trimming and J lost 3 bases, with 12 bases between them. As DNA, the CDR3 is TGTGCCAGCTCACCACGGGGCAAAGCTAAAGAGACCCAGTACTTC. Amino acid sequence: CASSPRGKAKETQYF.

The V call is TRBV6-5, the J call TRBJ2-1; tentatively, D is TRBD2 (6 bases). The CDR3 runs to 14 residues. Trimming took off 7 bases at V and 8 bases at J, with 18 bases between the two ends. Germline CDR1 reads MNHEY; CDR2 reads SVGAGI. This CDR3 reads CASIRDLGVDEQFF. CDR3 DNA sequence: TGTGCCAGCATTAGGGACTTGGGGGTCGATGAGCAGTTCTTC.

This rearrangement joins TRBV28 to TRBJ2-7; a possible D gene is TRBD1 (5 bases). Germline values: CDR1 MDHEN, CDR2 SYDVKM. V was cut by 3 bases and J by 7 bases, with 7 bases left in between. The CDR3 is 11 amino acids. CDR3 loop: CASSFHREQYF. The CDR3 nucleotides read TGTGCCAGCAGTTTTCACAGGGAGCAGTACTTC.

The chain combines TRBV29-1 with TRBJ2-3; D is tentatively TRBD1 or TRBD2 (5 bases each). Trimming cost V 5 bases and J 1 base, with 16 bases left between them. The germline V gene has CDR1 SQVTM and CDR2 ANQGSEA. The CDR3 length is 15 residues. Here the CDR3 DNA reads TGCAGCGTTACCGAGGGGATTCTACGCACAGATACGCAGTATTTT. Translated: CSVTEGILRTDTQYF.

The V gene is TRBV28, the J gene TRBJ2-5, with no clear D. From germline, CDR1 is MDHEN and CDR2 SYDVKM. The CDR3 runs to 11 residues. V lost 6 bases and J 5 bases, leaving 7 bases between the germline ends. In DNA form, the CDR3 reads TGTGCCAGCAGGGGAAAGGAGACCCAGTACTTC. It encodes CASRGKETQYF. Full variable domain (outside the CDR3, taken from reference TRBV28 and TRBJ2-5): DVKVTQSSRYLVKRTGEKVFLECVQDMDHENMFWYRQDPGLGLRLIYFSYDVKMKEKGDIPEGYSVSREKKERFSLILESASTNQTSMYLCASRGKETQYFGPGTRLLVL.

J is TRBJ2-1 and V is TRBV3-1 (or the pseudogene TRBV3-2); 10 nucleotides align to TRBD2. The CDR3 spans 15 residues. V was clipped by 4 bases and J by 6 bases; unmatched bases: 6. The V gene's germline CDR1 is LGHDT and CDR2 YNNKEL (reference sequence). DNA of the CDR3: TGTGCCAGCAGCCCTAGCGGGAGTCGGGGCAATGAGCAGTTCTTC. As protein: CASSPSGSRGNEQFF.

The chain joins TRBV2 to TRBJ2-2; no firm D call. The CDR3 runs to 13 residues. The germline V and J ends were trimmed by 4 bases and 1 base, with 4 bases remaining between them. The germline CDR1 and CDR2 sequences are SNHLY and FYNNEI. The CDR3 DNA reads TGTGCCAGCAGTGCGCGGAACACCGGGGAGCTGTTTTTT. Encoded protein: CASSARNTGELFF.

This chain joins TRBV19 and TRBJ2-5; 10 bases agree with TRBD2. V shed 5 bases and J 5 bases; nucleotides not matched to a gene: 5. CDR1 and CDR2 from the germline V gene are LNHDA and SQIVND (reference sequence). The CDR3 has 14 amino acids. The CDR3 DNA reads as TGTGCCAGTAGTCGCGCTAGCGGGAGCGAGACCCAGTACTTC. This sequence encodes CASSRASGSETQYF.

The CDR3 is CASSLVSGTDEQFF. DNA for the CDR3: TGTGCCAGCAGCTTAGTCTCCGGGACCGATGAGCAGTTCTTC. The V and J genes are TRBV7-9 and TRBJ2-1; D may match TRBD1 or TRBD2 (5 bases each). V was trimmed by 1 base and J by 8 bases, leaving 12 bases between them. CDR3 length: 14 amino acids. Germline V gene sequence: CDR1 SEHNR, CDR2 FQNEAQ (reference sequence). The variable domain in full, completed from reference TRBV7-9 and TRBJ2-1, reads DTGVSQNPRHKITKRGQNVTFRCDPISEHNRLYWYRQTLGQGPEFLTYFQNEAQLEKSRLLSDRFSAERPKGSFSTLEIQRTEQGDSAMYLCASSLVSGTDEQFFGPGTRLTVL.

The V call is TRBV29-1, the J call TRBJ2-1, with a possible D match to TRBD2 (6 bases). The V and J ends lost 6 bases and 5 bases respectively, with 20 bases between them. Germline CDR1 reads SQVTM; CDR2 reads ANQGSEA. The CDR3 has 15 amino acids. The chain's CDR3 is CSVVKFIGGNNEQFF. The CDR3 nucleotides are TGCAGCGTCGTAAAGTTCATAGGAGGGAACAATGAGCAGTTCTTC.

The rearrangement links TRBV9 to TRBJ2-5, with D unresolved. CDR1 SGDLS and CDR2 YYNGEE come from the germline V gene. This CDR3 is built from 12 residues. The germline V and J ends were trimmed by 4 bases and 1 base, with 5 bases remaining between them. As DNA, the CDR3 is TGTGCCAGCAGCTCGAGCCAAGAGACCCAGTACTTC. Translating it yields CASSSSQETQYF.

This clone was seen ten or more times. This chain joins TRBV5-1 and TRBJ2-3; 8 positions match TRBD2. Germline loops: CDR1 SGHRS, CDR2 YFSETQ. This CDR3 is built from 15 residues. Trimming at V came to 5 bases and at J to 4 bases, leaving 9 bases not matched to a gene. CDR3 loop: CASRPSGGGADTQYF. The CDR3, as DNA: TGCGCCAGCAGGCCCAGCGGGGGTGGCGCAGATACGCAGTATTTT. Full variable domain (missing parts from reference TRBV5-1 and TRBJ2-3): KAGVTQTPRYLIKTRGQQVTLSCSPISGHRSVSWYQQTPGQGLQFLFEYFSETQRNKGNFPGRFSGRQFSNSRSEMNVSTLELGDSALYLCASRPSGGGADTQYFGPGTRLTVL.

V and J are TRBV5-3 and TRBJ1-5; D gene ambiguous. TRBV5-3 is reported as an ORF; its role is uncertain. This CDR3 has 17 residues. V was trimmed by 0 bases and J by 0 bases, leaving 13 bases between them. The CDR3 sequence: CARSLARTQDSNQPQHF. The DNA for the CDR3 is TGTGCCAGAAGCTTGGCCCGTACCCAGGATAGCAATCAGCCCCAGCATTTT.

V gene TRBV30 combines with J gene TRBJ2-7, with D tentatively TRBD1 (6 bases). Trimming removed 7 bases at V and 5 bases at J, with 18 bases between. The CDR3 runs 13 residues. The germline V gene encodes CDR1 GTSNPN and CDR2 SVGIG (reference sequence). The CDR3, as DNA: TGTGCCTTTAGGACAGAGAATTTAAACGAGCAGTACTTC. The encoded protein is CAFRTENLNEQYF.

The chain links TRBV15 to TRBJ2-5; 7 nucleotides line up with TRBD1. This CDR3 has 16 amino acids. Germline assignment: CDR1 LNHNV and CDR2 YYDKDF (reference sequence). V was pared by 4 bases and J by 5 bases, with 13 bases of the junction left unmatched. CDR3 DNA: TGTGCCACCAGCACCGACTTGACAGGGATTCGGGAGACCCAGTACTTC. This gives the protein CATSTDLTGIRETQYF.

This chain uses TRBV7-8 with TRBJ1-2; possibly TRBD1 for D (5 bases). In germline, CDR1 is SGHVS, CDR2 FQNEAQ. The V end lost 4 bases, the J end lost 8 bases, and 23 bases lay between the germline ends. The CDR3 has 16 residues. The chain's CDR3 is CASSSLTHPGMPGYTF. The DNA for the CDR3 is TGTGCCAGCAGCTCTTTAACCCACCCAGGGATGCCCGGCTACACCTTC.

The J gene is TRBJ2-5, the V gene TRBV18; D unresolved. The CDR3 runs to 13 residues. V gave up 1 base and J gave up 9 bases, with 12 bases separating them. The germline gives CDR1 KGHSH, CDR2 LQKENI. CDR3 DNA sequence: TGTGCCAGCTCACCACGTGAATCAATGGCCCAGTACTTC. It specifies CASSPRESMAQYF.

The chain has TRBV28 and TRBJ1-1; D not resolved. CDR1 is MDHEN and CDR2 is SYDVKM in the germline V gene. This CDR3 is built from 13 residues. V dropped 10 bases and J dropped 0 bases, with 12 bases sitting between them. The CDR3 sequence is CATGPYLNTEAFF. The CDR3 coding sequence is TGTGCCACTGGCCCCTACTTGAACACTGAAGCTTTCTTT.

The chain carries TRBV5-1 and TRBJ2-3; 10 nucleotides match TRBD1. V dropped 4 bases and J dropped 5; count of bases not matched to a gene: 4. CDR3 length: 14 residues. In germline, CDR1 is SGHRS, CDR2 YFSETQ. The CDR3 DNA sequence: TGCGCCAGCAGCCTTGGGACAGGGGAAGATACGCAGTATTTT. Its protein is CASSLGTGEDTQYF.